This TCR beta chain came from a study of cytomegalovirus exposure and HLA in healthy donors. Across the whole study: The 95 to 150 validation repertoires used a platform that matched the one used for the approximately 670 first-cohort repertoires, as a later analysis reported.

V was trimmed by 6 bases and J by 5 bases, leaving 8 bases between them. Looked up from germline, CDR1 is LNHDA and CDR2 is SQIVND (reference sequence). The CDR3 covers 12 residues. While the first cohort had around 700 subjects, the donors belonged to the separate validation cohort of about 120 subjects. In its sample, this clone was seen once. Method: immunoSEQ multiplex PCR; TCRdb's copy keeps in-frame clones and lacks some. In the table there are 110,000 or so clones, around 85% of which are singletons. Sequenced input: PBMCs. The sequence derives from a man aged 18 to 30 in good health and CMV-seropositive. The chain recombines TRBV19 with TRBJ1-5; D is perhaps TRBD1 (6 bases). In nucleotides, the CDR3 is TGTGCCAGTAGGGGGGCGGATCAGCCCCAGCATTTT. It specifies CASRGADQPQHF.